This T cell receptor (beta chain) originates from a study of blood T cell repertoires in COVID-19. The junction had 13 bases not matched to a gene; V was cut back by 5 bases and J by 8 bases. The length of the CDR3 is 15 residues. Germline assignment: CDR1 SGHVS and CDR2 FQNEAQ. Original analysis: Cell counts per sample came from amplifying reference gene primers. This table comes from immunoSEQ multiplex PCR, and its TCRdb copy is limited to in-frame clones, with some not included. The V and J calls and clone size come from that table; D and trimming were worked out from the DNA. Among roughly 110,000 clones listed, approximately 90% were seen once.

The chain recombines TRBV7-8 with TRBJ1-2, with 8 bases identical to TRBD1. The sample was peripheral blood. This receptor was taken from a woman aged 25 to 39 with acute or convalescent COVID-19. CDR3 sequence (DNA): TGTGCCAGCAGCCTCCAGACAGGGGCGCTACAGGGCTACACCTTC. Residues: CASSLQTGALQGYTF.